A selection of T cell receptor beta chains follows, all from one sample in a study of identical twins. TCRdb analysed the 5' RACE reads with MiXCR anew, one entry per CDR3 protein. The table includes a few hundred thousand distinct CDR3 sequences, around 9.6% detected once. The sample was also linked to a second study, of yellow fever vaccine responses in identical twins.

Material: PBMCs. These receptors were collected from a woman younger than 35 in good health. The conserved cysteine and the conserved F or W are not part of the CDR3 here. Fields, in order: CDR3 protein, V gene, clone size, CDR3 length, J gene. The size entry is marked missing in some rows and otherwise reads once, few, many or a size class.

ASSQDRAAADTQY	TRBV4-2	many	13	TRBJ2-3
ASSLNSGQGAYEQY	TRBV7-9	many	14	TRBJ2-7
ATSGTSLYNEQF	TRBV24-1	.	12	TRBJ2-1
SVPRGLENYEQY	TRBV20-1	few	12	TRBJ2-7
ASSLPRLAGLYNEQF	TRBV7-8	.	15	TRBJ2-1
ASSVGDGNNSPLH	TRBV9	many	13	TRBJ1-6
ASSLVGVWDTNEKLF	TRBV11-2	.	15	TRBJ1-4
SAPTGGIGELF	TRBV29-1	many	11	TRBJ2-2
ASSRRDRARETQY	TRBV4-1	.	13	TRBJ2-5
ASSLAAGNYEQY	TRBV7-2	few	12	TRBJ2-7
ASSSSTGPYNEQF	TRBV11-2	many	13	TRBJ2-1
ASRTGTGVEQF	TRBV12-3/TRBV12-4	many	11	TRBJ2-1
ASSRLTGEAF	TRBV18	few	10	TRBJ1-1
ASSVAGRASNEQF	TRBV9	many	13	TRBJ2-1
ASTRLAGRNGELF	TRBV11-2	few	13	TRBJ2-2
ASSSRGASETQY	TRBV6-5	.	12	TRBJ2-5
ASSALSGTSTDTQY	TRBV9	few	14	TRBJ2-3
ASSYSAQLGQGKLRNTIY	TRBV6-2/TRBV6-3	many	18	TRBJ1-3
ASSLDPGANVLT	TRBV5-1	many	12	TRBJ2-6
ASSLYDSYKETQY	TRBV28	few	13	TRBJ2-5
ASRSGQVTDTQY	TRBV28	.	12	TRBJ2-3
ASSRPGTSGGPANTGELF	TRBV6-2/TRBV6-3	many	18	TRBJ2-2
ASSQGFESGRWLYEQY	TRBV4-2	few	16	TRBJ2-7
ASSLGGLAGGSDTQY	TRBV7-2	few	15	TRBJ2-3
ASSTPGVGGNEQF	TRBV19	few	13	TRBJ2-1
ATSRVWDRTGNTGELF	TRBV15	few	16	TRBJ2-2
ASSPGRFSGANVLT	TRBV14	.	14	TRBJ2-6
ASSQLGDLAKNIQY	TRBV7-9	few	14	TRBJ2-4
ASSLSGVGYGYT	TRBV27	.	12	TRBJ1-2
ATSETRGYTGELF	TRBV24-1	.	13	TRBJ2-2
ASSPPGTGNNEQF	TRBV7-9	many	13	TRBJ2-1
ASSLGAAALETQY	TRBV7-9	few	13	TRBJ2-5
ASSFGPLSGQPQH	TRBV5-1	many	13	TRBJ1-5
SVERPGTDANVLT	TRBV29-1	.	13	TRBJ2-6
ASSRGQLQRSNEKLF	TRBV4-3	.	15	TRBJ1-4
ASVGSGANVLT	TRBV7-9	few	11	TRBJ2-6
SASVDYEQY	TRBV20-1	many	9	TRBJ2-7
ASSFGTSGRGGANVLT	TRBV11-1	many	16	TRBJ2-6
ASSFMTSGVYEQY	TRBV13	few	13	TRBJ2-7
ASSLAGKSWQETQY	TRBV27	.	14	TRBJ2-5
ASSQCPSPYNEQF	TRBV23-1	few	13	TRBJ2-1
ASSLIGTFVNEQF	TRBV7-3	many	13	TRBJ2-1
ASSLARTGHNQPQH	TRBV7-8	.	14	TRBJ1-5
AISAGGTGYNEQF	TRBV10-3	.	13	TRBJ2-1
ASSLGTRPQDTQY	TRBV12-3/TRBV12-4	many	13	TRBJ2-3
ASNPLGLTTYEQY	TRBV11-2	.	13	TRBJ2-7
SVQGRPSYEQY	TRBV29-1	few	11	TRBJ2-7
SASRELASGRFETQY	TRBV20-1	.	15	TRBJ2-5
ASSPEGEVYTEAF	TRBV5-1	.	13	TRBJ1-1
ATSDRNAQETQY	TRBV24-1	many	12	TRBJ2-5
ASSYSSGSEQY	TRBV6-5	.	11	TRBJ2-7
ASVEANYGYT	TRBV28	.	10	TRBJ1-2
ASSLPIAGGYT	TRBV28	many	11	TRBJ1-2
ASSLSGAELQF	TRBV7-9	.	11	TRBJ2-1
ASSYQMGTDTQY	TRBV12-3/TRBV12-4	many	12	TRBJ2-3
ATSRDTLAGGDNEQF	TRBV15	many	15	TRBJ2-1
ASSRGGQSYEQY	TRBV7-8	few	12	TRBJ2-7